This is a list of T cell receptor beta chains from one sample in a study of T cell repertoires in cytomegalovirus infection. No cognate antigen is known for these TCRs. TCRdb processed the reads anew with MiXCR; each CDR3 protein has one entry. Found here are tens of thousands of distinct CDR3 sequences, 20% to 30% of them singletons; the top ten hold approximately 53%. This sample comprised CD8+ T cells from cultured PBMCs, obtained from culture after CMV antigen stimulation. The source of these receptors is a human donor in good health (CMV status not recorded). Some clones in this sample may be carry-over from other donors' samples. Each CDR3 is given with its conserved first and last residue. D genes are given only for firm matches. Some rows mark clone size as missing; the rest say once, few, many or name a class of expanded clone.

>TRBD1|few|TRBV29-1|TRBJ2-7
TGCAGCGTCCTGGGGGACAGTAGCCTACTAGGGGAGCAGTACTTC
CSVLGDSSLLGEQYF
>TRBD1|few|TRBV6-5|TRBJ1-2
TGTGCCAGCAGTTATGGCGACAGGGCGTCCACATTCTATGGCTACACCTTC
CASSYGDRASTFYGYTF
>TRBD1|NA|TRBV19|TRBJ2-7
TGTGCCAGTAGTCGGGACAGTTCTTCTTACTACGAGCAGTACTTC
CASSRDSSSYYEQYF
>TRBD1|NA|TRBV18|TRBJ1-2
TGTGCCAGCTCACCCCGGGACAGGGTTGACAATGGCTACACCTTC
CASSPRDRVDNGYTF
>TRBD2|NA|TRBV5-1|TRBJ2-4
TGCGCCAGCAGCCTTCTGGGAGGGATAAGGGCCAAAAACATTCAGTACTTC
CASSLLGGIRAKNIQYF
>NA|few|TRBV29-1|TRBJ1-1
TGCAGCGTTGAATGGAACACTGAAGCTTTCTTT
CSVEWNTEAFF
>TRBD1|NA|TRBV5-5|TRBJ1-2
TGTGCCAGCAGCACGACAGGGGGCGAGGGCTACACCTTC
CASSTTGGEGYTF
>TRBD1|NA|TRBV5-1|TRBJ2-7
TGCGCCAGCAGCTTGGCCAAGGACAGGGTGTACGAGCAGTACTTC
CASSLAKDRVYEQYF
>NA|NA|TRBV28|TRBJ1-1
TGTGCCAGCAGTCCCCCCCCCGGTATGATTGGGACTGAAGCTTTCTTT
CASSPPPGMIGTEAFF
>NA|many|TRBV7-2|TRBJ2-3
TGTGCCAGCAGCGTAGGACTCGCTGGGGGGGATACGCAGTATTTT
CASSVGLAGGDTQYF
>TRBD2|NA|TRBV20-1|TRBJ2-1
TGCAGTGCTAGCCCCCCCACCCTAGCGGGAGGGCCGTTGAATGAGCAGTTCTTC
CSASPPTLAGGPLNEQFF
>TRBD2|NA|TRBV28|TRBJ2-4
TGTGCCAGCAGTTTTGGGGGGGGGTCCAAAAACATTCAGTACTTC
CASSFGGGSKNIQYF
>TRBD2|NA|TRBV7-9|TRBJ2-3
TGTGCCAGCAGCGCGACTAGCGGGAGGGCCCTAAGAACAGATACGCAGTATTTT
CASSATSGRALRTDTQYF
>NA|NA|TRBV10-2|TRBJ2-7
TGCGCCAGCAGTGGGATAGCTTATCCCTTCGAGCAGTACTTC
CASSGIAYPFEQYF
>NA|NA|TRBV11-2|TRBJ2-1
TGTGCCAGCAGCTTACGCAATCGACAGAATTTTGAGCAGTTCTTC
CASSLRNRQNFEQFF
>NA|many|TRBV27|TRBJ1-1
TGTGCCAGCAGTTTATCGGGGGGAATCACTGAAGCTTTCTTT
CASSLSGGITEAFF
>NA|few|TRBV7-9|TRBJ2-4
TGTGCCAGCACCGAGCAGGGGGCCAAAAACATTCAGTACTTC
CASTEQGAKNIQYF
>NA|few|TRBV27|TRBJ1-5
TGTGCCAGCAGTTTATCACAGTATTCTCAGCCCCAGCATTTT
CASSLSQYSQPQHF
>NA|many|TRBV27|TRBJ1-1
TGTGCCAGCAGTCTCCTCAGGGTGGGGCCGAACACTGAAGCTTTCTTT
CASSLLRVGPNTEAFF
>TRBD1|many|TRBV28|TRBJ2-7
TGTGCCAGCAGTGGGACAGGGAGGAGCTCCTACGAGCAGTACTTC
CASSGTGRSSYEQYF
>TRBD1|many|TRBV29-1|TRBJ1-2
TGCAGCGCCTACGGATTACAGGGGCTCCGCGGCTATGGCTACACCTTC
CSAYGLQGLRGYGYTF
>NA|few|TRBV28|TRBJ1-6
TGTGCCAGCAGTTTCGGGTACGATAATTCACCCCTCCACTTT
CASSFGYDNSPLHF
>NA|few|TRBV19|TRBJ1-1
TGTGCCAGTATGAGAAGGGGCACTGAAGCTTTCTTT
CASMRRGTEAFF
>TRBD1|NA|TRBV5-4|TRBJ1-2
TGTGCCAGCAGGAGGGACAGGGGGACCCCTGGCTACACCTTC
CASRRDRGTPGYTF
>NA|NA|TRBV7-9|TRBJ2-7
TGTGCCAGCAGTCTCGGAGGGGCCCCCTACGAGCAGTACTTC
CASSLGGAPYEQYF
>NA|few|TRBV7-9|TRBJ2-1
TGTGCCAGCAGCTTAGCGCAGGATTTCTCCTACAATGAGCAGTTCTTC
CASSLAQDFSYNEQFF
>NA|few|TRBV7-9|TRBJ1-6
TGTGCCAGCAGCTACAGTGAATATAATTCACCCCTCCACTTT
CASSYSEYNSPLHF
>NA|NA|TRBV10-2|TRBJ1-4
TGCGCCAGCGGAGCCGGGCATAGAGAAGAAAAACTGTTTTTT
CASGAGHREEKLFF
>NA|NA|TRBV30|TRBJ2-1
TGTGCCTGGAGGCCTCCGGGCTCAAGGCGCAATGAGCAGTTCTTC
CAWRPPGSRRNEQFF
>NA|many|TRBV7-9|TRBJ2-2
TGTGCCAGCAGCTTAGGGTCCAGGGAGAAGCTGTTTTTT
CASSLGSREKLFF
>TRBD2|NA|TRBV12-3/TRBV12-4|TRBJ2-2
TGTGCCAGCAGTACAGCGGGGGGGCCTACCGGGGAGCTGTTTTTT
CASSTAGGPTGELFF
>NA|few|TRBV4-1|TRBJ2-3
TGCGCCAGCAGCCAAGATGAGGGTACGCAGTATTTT
CASSQDEGTQYF
>NA|many|TRBV11-3|TRBJ2-3
TGTGCCAGCAGCTTTTTGCTGAGGGGCCGCACAGATACGCAGTATTTT
CASSFLLRGRTDTQYF
>TRBD1|many|TRBV2|TRBJ2-3
TGTGCCAGCAGTGAGGAGGACAGGGCTACAGATACGCAGTATTTT
CASSEEDRATDTQYF
>NA|NA|TRBV6-6|TRBJ2-7
TGTGCCAGCAGCGCCTTCGAGGGCCCCTACGAGCAGTACTTC
CASSAFEGPYEQYF
>TRBD1|NA|TRBV12-5|TRBJ1-4
TGTGCTAGTGGTCCCGACAGGGCATCAACTAATGAAAAACTGTTTTTT
CASGPDRASTNEKLFF
>NA|many|TRBV7-8|TRBJ2-7
TGTGCCAGCAGCTTAGGCGCCTACGAGCAGTACTTC
CASSLGAYEQYF
>NA|NA|TRBV5-1|TRBJ2-2
TGCGCCAGCAGCTTGGCCTGGCAGGAAATGTTCGCGAACACCGGGGAGCTGTTTTTT
CASSLAWQEMFANTGELFF
>TRBD1|NA|TRBV7-4|TRBJ2-6
TGTGCCAGCAGCTTAGGGACAGGGGGCGCTGGGGCCAACGTCCTGACTTTC
CASSLGTGGAGANVLTF
>NA|few|TRBV27|TRBJ2-2
TGTGCCAGCAGTCAGGGGTACGGGGAGCTGTTTTTT
CASSQGYGELFF
>NA|many|TRBV7-9|TRBJ2-7
TGTGCCAGCAGCTTAGTGTCGCCCAAACGGGGCTACGAGCAGTACTTC
CASSLVSPKRGYEQYF
>NA|once|TRBV4-3|TRBJ1-6
TGCGCCAGCAGCCAAGATCGGGACGGCAATTCACCCCTCCACTTT
CASSQDRDGNSPLHF
>NA|few|TRBV6-5|TRBJ1-1
TGTGCCAGCAGTCGCAGGCGTGAGGTCACTGAAGCTTTCTTT
CASSRRREVTEAFF